This passage covers 22 T cell receptor beta chains from one sample sequenced in a study of cytomegalovirus exposure and HLA in healthy donors (dated by TCRdb to 2017 to 2019). The protocol used for the library was the immunoSEQ multiplex PCR assay. A mixture of 60 forward primers for TCR Vbeta segments and 13 reverse primers for TCR Jbeta segments was used in the multiplex PCR. Sourced from immuneACCESS, this table was stored by TCRdb with only in-frame sequences that have V and J called. A share of the clones is absent; for the studies checked, an unresolved V gene accounts for under half, and the remainder has no known explanation. This sample has around 120,000 clones in its table, and under 90% of those were observed once. The ten largest clones add up to 7.5% to 9.5% of the sample. The sample was PBMCs. All receptors derive from a female donor in good health and CMV-seropositive.

This chain joins TRBV28 and TRBJ2-6; TRBD1 aligns across 7 bases. CDR1 is MDHEN and CDR2 is SYDVKM in the germline V gene. The CDR3 is 14 amino acids. The V and J ends lost 5 bases and 2 bases, in that order; junction bases with no gene match: 0. CDR3 region: CASSTGAGANVLTF. CDR3 nucleotide sequence: TGTGCCAGCAGTACAGGGGCTGGGGCCAACGTCCTGACTTTC.

J is TRBJ2-7 and V is TRBV27; possible D gene TRBD2, 6 bases. CDR3 length equals 14 residues. Germline V lookup: CDR1 MNHEY, CDR2 SMNVEV (reference sequence). V gave up 0 bases and J gave up 3 bases, with 9 bases separating them. The CDR3 region is CASSLSETSYEQYF. The CDR3 DNA sequence: TGTGCCAGCAGTTTATCAGAGACTAGCTACGAGCAGTACTTC.

The rearrangement links TRBV11-3 to TRBJ2-1; D is undetermined. Germline values: CDR1 SGHNT, CDR2 YENEEA. The CDR3 extends over 12 amino acids. Trimming pared 3 bases from V and 10 bases from J, leaving 10 bases between. The CDR3: CASSFSYGEQFF. The CDR3 DNA reads TGTGCCAGCAGCTTCTCGTACGGGGAGCAGTTCTTC.

This rearrangement joins TRBV6-5 to TRBJ2-7; D ambiguous. The CDR3 is 14 residues long. Trimming left V 0 bases short and J 0 bases short, with 6 bases between. Germline values: CDR1 MNHEY, CDR2 SVGAGI. Here the CDR3 reads CASSYSASSYEQYF. Written as DNA, the CDR3 is TGTGCCAGCAGTTACTCAGCTAGCTCCTACGAGCAGTACTTC.

V usage is TRBV5-8 and J usage is TRBJ1-1; D unclear. Germline V gene sequence: CDR1 SGHTS, CDR2 YDEGEE. CDR3 length: 14 residues. V lost 3 bases to trimming and J lost 1 base, with 10 bases between them. As DNA, the CDR3 is TGTGCCAGCAGCTGGAGGGAGACGAACACTGAAGCTTTCTTT. The encoded protein is CASSWRETNTEAFF. Using reference TRBV5-8 and TRBJ1-1 for the parts outside the CDR3, the full variable domain is EAGVTQSPTHLIKTRGQQATLRCSPISGHTSVYWYQQALGLGLQFLLWYDEGEERNRGNFPPRFSGRQFPNYSSELNVNALELEDSALYLCASSWRETNTEAFFGQGTRLTVV.

V is TRBV6-1 and J is TRBJ1-5; TRBD1 agrees at 8 bases. The germline gives CDR1 MNHNS, CDR2 SASEGT. CDR3 size: 18 residues. V dropped 2 bases and J dropped 2; count of bases not matched to a gene: 11. CDR3: CASSESRQGMGGNQPQHF. DNA of the CDR3: TGTGCCAGCAGTGAATCGAGACAGGGGATGGGAGGCAATCAGCCCCAGCATTTT.

This clone was detected only a few times. The chain uses TRBV5-8 and TRBJ1-1; D is unclear. Germline V gene data show CDR1 as SGHTS and CDR2 as YDEGEE. V was shortened by 2 bases and J by 7 bases, with 12 bases between the two germline ends. The CDR3 consists of 13 residues. CDR3 bases: TGTGCCAGCAGCTTTGGAGGACTCCGTGAAGCTTTCTTT. Its protein product is CASSFGGLREAFF.

This chain uses TRBV27 with TRBJ1-4, with 9 bases that match TRBD1. V was clipped by 7 bases and J by 8 bases; unmatched bases: 8. There are 14 residues in the CDR3. Germline V gene lookup returns CDR1 MNHEY and CDR2 SMNVEV (reference sequence). The CDR3 DNA follows: TGTGCCAGCAAATACGGACAGGGGAGCGAAAAACTGTTTTTT. It translates to CASKYGQGSEKLFF. The entire variable domain, with the rest obtained from reference TRBV27 and TRBJ1-4, is as follows: EAQVTQNPRYLITVTGKKLTVTCSQNMNHEYMSWYRQDPGLGLRQIYYSMNVEVTDKGDVPEGYKVSRKEKRNFPLILESPSPNQTSLYFCASKYGQGSEKLFFGSGTQLSVL.

This chain joins TRBV5-1 and TRBJ2-3, with 9 bases lining up with TRBD1. The germline CDR1 and CDR2 sequences are SGHRS and YFSETQ. CDR3 length: 16 residues. V was pared by 2 bases and J by 1 base, with 5 bases of the junction left unmatched. The CDR3 loop is CASSFEDRGGTDTQYF. CDR3 sequence (DNA): TGCGCCAGCAGCTTCGAGGACAGGGGCGGCACAGATACGCAGTATTTT.

The J gene is TRBJ2-7, the V gene TRBV7-3; a weak D match, TRBD1 (7 bases). CDR3 length equals 14 residues. The germline V and J ends were trimmed by 5 bases and 7 bases, with 18 bases remaining between them. The V gene's germline CDR1 is SGHTA and CDR2 FQGTGA. The CDR3 nucleotides are TGTGCCAGCAGCCCACAGGGGCCCCGGGGGGAGCAGTACTTC. Its protein product is CASSPQGPRGEQYF.

J is TRBJ2-7 and V is TRBV2, with a tentative D call TRBD1 (5 bases). This CDR3 is 13 amino acids long. Germline V CDR1 and CDR2: SNHLY, FYNNEI. Deletions cut 6 bases from V and 3 bases from J, with 12 bases between. DNA of the CDR3: TGTGCCAGCAGATCAACAGGCAACTACGAGCAGTACTTC. This translates into CASRSTGNYEQYF.

This chain connects TRBV27 to TRBJ1-6; the D is unclear. V lost 5 bases to trimming and J lost 14 bases, with 16 bases between them. Per germline, CDR1 MNHEY and CDR2 SMNVEV (reference sequence). This CDR3 spans 13 amino acids. The CDR3 DNA is TGTGCCAGCAGTCCGATCACGGCCCTAGCCCTCCACTTT. Translation gives CASSPITALALHF.

The chain couples TRBV5-8 to TRBJ2-3, with D perhaps matching TRBD1 (5 bases). CDR3 length: 12 residues. Between the trimmed V and J ends, which lost 5 bases and 4 bases, there was a span of 8 bases. Germline CDR1 is SGHTS and CDR2 is YDEGEE. The CDR3 DNA reads as TGTGCCAGCAGGTTAGGGGCAGATACGCAGTATTTT. It yields the protein CASRLGADTQYF.

The chain has TRBV7-8 and TRBJ2-1; D unclear. The CDR3 totals 14 residues. The ends were cut back, 2 bases at V and 5 bases at J, with 10 bases in the middle. CDR1 and CDR2 (germline): SGHVS, FQNEAQ. This chain's CDR3 is CASSLIVADNEQFF. CDR3 nucleotide sequence: TGTGCCAGCAGCTTAATCGTGGCAGACAATGAGCAGTTCTTC.

The chain employs TRBV5-1 and TRBJ1-2, with 7 nucleotides matching TRBD1. Germline V gives CDR1 SGHRS, CDR2 YFSETQ. This CDR3 is 14 amino acids long. Losses at the gene ends were 4 bases for V and 1 base for J; bases not matched to a gene: 4. The DNA of the CDR3 is TGCGCCAGCAGCCCTCGACAGGGTAACTATGGCTACACCTTC. Translation gives CASSPRQGNYGYTF.

The chain employs TRBV5-6 and TRBJ2-7; a possible D gene is TRBD2 (5 bases). Germline V gene lookup returns CDR1 SGHDT and CDR2 YYEEEE. This CDR3 region has 12 residues. The V end was cut by 4 bases, the J end by 7 bases, with 12 bases between. CDR3 nucleotides: TGTGCCAGCAGCCGTCCGACGGGGGAGCAGTACTTC. It translates to CASSRPTGEQYF.

The chain is built from TRBV10-3 and TRBJ2-3; D gene ambiguous. The CDR3 is made up of 12 amino acids. Trimming stripped 3 bases from V and 6 bases from J, with 7 bases between. CDR1 is ENHRY and CDR2 is SYGVKD in the germline V gene. The CDR3 protein is CAISDREDTQYF. The DNA for the CDR3 is TGTGCCATCAGTGATCGAGAGGATACGCAGTATTTT.

The rearrangement links TRBV10-3 to TRBJ1-3, with no clear D. The germline V and J ends were trimmed by 3 bases and 1 base, with 4 bases remaining between them. The CDR3 is 13 amino acids. Germline loops: CDR1 ENHRY, CDR2 SYGVKD. In DNA, the CDR3 is TGTGCCATCAGTGACCTATCTGGAAACACCATATATTTT. It codes for CAISDLSGNTIYF.

V usage is TRBV9 and J usage is TRBJ1-1, with D perhaps TRBD1 (5 bases). Trimming removed 2 bases from V and 4 bases from J, with 9 bases in between. The CDR3 spans 13 residues. Germline V CDR1 and CDR2: SGDLS, YYNGEE. CDR3 region: CASSVGRATEAFF. For the CDR3, the DNA is TGTGCCAGCAGCGTCGGCAGGGCCACTGAAGCTTTCTTT.

This chain connects TRBV7-9 to TRBJ1-1; D is perhaps TRBD1 (6 bases). Germline V gene sequence: CDR1 SEHNR, CDR2 FQNEAQ (reference sequence). Trimming shortened V by 2 bases and J by 6 bases, and 10 bases separated the two germline ends. The CDR3 runs to 13 residues. The DNA for the CDR3 is TGTGCCAGCAGCTTATCGACAGGACCTGAAGCTTTCTTT. Encoded protein: CASSLSTGPEAFF.

The chain has TRBV30 and TRBJ2-3; D is unclear. The germline V gene encodes CDR1 GTSNPN and CDR2 SVGIG (reference sequence). V was clipped by 2 bases and J by 8 bases, with 11 bases between them. This CDR3 region has 12 residues. The CDR3: CAWSNPHGTQYF. The CDR3 DNA is TGTGCCTGGAGTAACCCCCACGGTACGCAGTATTTT.

The V and J genes are TRBV27 and TRBJ2-7; possible D gene TRBD2, 7 bases. This CDR3 has 12 amino acids. Trimming stripped 5 bases from V and 7 bases from J, with 12 bases between. The germline V gene has CDR1 MNHEY and CDR2 SMNVEV (reference sequence). The CDR3 sequence is CASSPRGGEQYF. The CDR3 DNA is TGTGCCAGCAGTCCTAGGGGGGGGGAGCAGTACTTC.